The 21 T cell receptor beta chains below come from one sample, sequenced in a study of blood T cell repertoires in COVID-19 (TCRdb year 2020). Libraries were built with the immunoSEQ multiplex PCR assay. The table was pulled from immuneACCESS by TCRdb, which kept in-frame rearrangements only. Such tables lose some clones; where checked, under half of the loss comes from unresolved V genes, and the rest has no known cause. The sample records under 75,000 clones, approximately 79% of which are singletons. The ten most abundant clones make up 5% to 6.5% of the sample. Input material: peripheral blood. These receptors were obtained from a woman in her sixties or seventies with acute or convalescent COVID-19.

The chain has TRBV5-6 and TRBJ2-1; 9 bases line up with TRBD2. The CDR3 extends over 17 amino acids. Germline-derived CDR1 and CDR2 are SGHDT and YYEEEE. With V trimmed by 4 bases and J by 9 bases, 17 bases remained unmatched. The CDR3 DNA follows: TGTGCCAGCAGCCTCTTAGGGGCGGGGGGGCCAGTCACTGAGCAGTTCTTC. This encodes CASSLLGAGGPVTEQFF.

The chain recombines TRBV5-1 with TRBJ1-2; TRBD1 matches 10 bases. Germline-derived CDR1 and CDR2 are SGHRS and YFSETQ. The CDR3 has 14 amino acids. The J segment lost 7 bases and the V segment lost 4 bases, leaving 7 bases of the junction unmatched. The CDR3 bases are TGCGCCAGCAGCGGAACGACAGGGGGCGGTGGCTACACCTTC. This sequence encodes CASSGTTGGGGYTF.

This clone was seen more than once but under ten times. The chain couples TRBV2 to TRBJ1-1; D is perhaps TRBD1 (5 bases). V was pared by 7 bases and J by 0 bases, with 9 bases between. CDR1 is SNHLY and CDR2 is FYNNEI in the germline V gene. This CDR3 spans 13 amino acids. CDR3 sequence: CASIGGVNTEAFF. CDR3 sequence (DNA): TGTGCCAGCATCGGGGGTGTGAACACTGAAGCTTTCTTT.

The chain recombines TRBV24-1 with TRBJ2-3; D gene uncertain. Germline lookup yields CDR1 KGHDR and CDR2 SFDVKD. Trimming left V 5 bases short and J 3 bases short, with 8 bases between. The CDR3 has 13 amino acids. This chain's CDR3 is CATSASSTDTQYF. The CDR3 DNA reads TGTGCCACCAGTGCTTCGAGTACAGATACGCAGTATTTT.

The chain recombines TRBV5-1 with TRBJ2-6, with D possibly being TRBD2 (6 bases). Between the trimmed V and J ends, which lost 3 bases and 0 bases, there was a span of 7 bases. Germline V gene data show CDR1 as SGHRS and CDR2 as YFSETQ. The CDR3 totals 15 residues. The DNA for the CDR3 is TGCGCCAGCAGCTACGGGGGCTCTGGGGCCAACGTCCTGACTTTC. It codes for CASSYGGSGANVLTF.

This clone was counted a single time. The chain employs TRBV12-5 and TRBJ1-1; 7 positions match TRBD1. Germline V lookup: CDR1 LGHNT, CDR2 FRNRAP. This CDR3 contains 13 residues. Unmatched junction bases numbered 2, after V lost 1 base and J lost 6 bases. The CDR3 loop is CASGLDRGAEAFF. The CDR3 nucleotides are TGTGCTAGTGGTTTGGACAGGGGCGCTGAAGCTTTCTTT.

This clone was observed a single time. This chain connects TRBV11-1 to TRBJ2-7; TRBD1 might be the D (5 bases). The CDR3 length is 14 residues. Germline CDR1 and CDR2: SGHAT and FQDESV (reference sequence). Trimming stripped 1 base from V and 0 bases from J, with 7 bases between. CDR3 sequence: CASSLGQFSYEQYF. CDR3 coding DNA: TGTGCCAGCAGCTTAGGACAGTTCTCCTACGAGCAGTACTTC.

The chain carries TRBV9 and TRBJ2-7; the D gene is possibly TRBD2 (5 bases). This CDR3 region has 13 residues. Looked up from germline, CDR1 is SGDLS and CDR2 is YYNGEE. Trimming took 5 bases from V and 1 from J, leaving 10 bases between them. Here the CDR3 DNA reads TGTGCCAGCAGTGGACCGGGGTCCTACGAGCAGTACTTC. Translation: CASSGPGSYEQYF.

The CDR3 sequence: CARGRTHGYTF. CDR3 nucleotides: TGTGCCAGAGGGAGGACCCATGGCTACACCTTC. V and J are TRBV21-1 and TRBJ1-2. TRBV21-1 corresponds to a pseudogene. The CDR3 is made up of 11 amino acids.

The V call is TRBV2, the J call TRBJ2-1; D perhaps matches TRBD1 (5 bases). The CDR3 contains 13 residues. Germline values: CDR1 SNHLY, CDR2 FYNNEI. Trimming cost V 7 bases and J 7 bases, with 14 bases left between them. The CDR3 sequence is CASTVDRFNEQFF. The CDR3 nucleotides read TGTGCCAGCACCGTTGACAGATTTAATGAGCAGTTCTTC.

V is TRBV28 and J is TRBJ2-7; TRBD2 matches 8 bases. The V gene's germline CDR1 is MDHEN and CDR2 SYDVKM. After removal of 6 bases from V and 3 bases from J, the junction contained 10 bases not matched to a gene. The CDR3 runs to 15 residues. The CDR3 DNA follows: TGTGCCAGCAGCCCCGGGGGGGGCCGTGTCTACGAGCAGTACTTC. This encodes CASSPGGGRVYEQYF.

This rearrangement joins TRBV7-3 to TRBJ2-6; D is perhaps TRBD1 (6 bases). The CDR3 totals 16 residues. V was clipped by 5 bases and J by 2 bases, with 13 bases between them. Germline values: CDR1 SGHTA, CDR2 FQGTGA. DNA of the CDR3: TGTGCCAGCAGCCCACCAGGGGCTGCTGGGGCCAACGTCCTGACTTTC. It is translated as CASSPPGAAGANVLTF.

The genes are TRBV18 and TRBJ1-1, with D maybe TRBD1 (5 bases). The germline V and J ends were trimmed by 2 bases and 4 bases, with 11 bases remaining between them. CDR1 and CDR2 (germline): KGHSH, LQKENI. The CDR3 spans 14 residues. Written as DNA, the CDR3 is TGTGCCAGCTCACCAGGGGGGTTTAGCACTGAAGCTTTCTTT. This codes for CASSPGGFSTEAFF.

The rearrangement links TRBV18 to TRBJ2-1; 8 nucleotides line up with TRBD2. The CDR3 spans 16 residues. Trimming at V came to 3 bases and at J to 2 bases, leaving 6 bases not matched to a gene. Germline values: CDR1 KGHSH, CDR2 LQKENI. CDR3: CASSPTRRGAYNEQFF. The DNA of the CDR3 is TGTGCCAGCTCACCGACGCGGCGGGGGGCCTACAATGAGCAGTTCTTC.

The chain employs TRBV28 and TRBJ2-1, with TRBD1 identical over 11 bases. Trimming took 3 bases from V and 5 from J; bases not matched to a gene: 3. CDR1 MDHEN and CDR2 SYDVKM come from the germline V gene. CDR3 size: 15 residues. The DNA of the CDR3 is TGTGCCAGCAGTTTGGGACAGGGGGTCGACAATGAGCAGTTCTTC. Translation: CASSLGQGVDNEQFF.

This chain uses TRBV30 with TRBJ1-2, with D uncertain. V was trimmed by 0 bases and J by 8 bases, leaving 10 bases between them. The CDR3 contains 12 residues. In germline, CDR1 is GTSNPN, CDR2 SVGIG (reference sequence). The CDR3 sequence: CAWSVRGGGYTF. CDR3 DNA sequence: TGTGCCTGGAGTGTACGCGGCGGGGGCTACACCTTC.

This chain uses TRBV7-2 with TRBJ1-2; weak D call: TRBD1 (5 bases). The germline gives CDR1 SGHTA, CDR2 FQGNSA. The CDR3 length is 13 residues. Trimming removed 7 bases at V and 4 bases at J, with 13 bases between. The DNA of the CDR3 is TGTGCCAGCATTCACCGGGGGGTCTATGGCTACACCTTC. Amino acid sequence: CASIHRGVYGYTF.

The rearrangement joins TRBV12-3 or TRBV12-4 to TRBJ1-2; D gene ambiguous. CDR3 length: 13 residues. Trimming took 6 bases from V and 0 from J, leaving 8 bases between them. The CDR3 DNA sequence: TGTGCCAGCAGCGGCGGGGCTAACTATGGCTACACCTTC. Amino acids: CASSGGANYGYTF.

This sequence joins TRBV21-1 and TRBJ1-5; the table gives TRBD1 as D, unverified against the DNA. TRBV21-1 is a pseudogene locus. The CDR3 is 19 residues long. This CDR3 reads CASSKFTGTGGFFSQPQHF. The CDR3 nucleotides read TGTGCCAGCAGCAAATTCACAGGGACAGGAGGTTTCTTTAGTCAGCCCCAGCATTTT.

The chain couples TRBV3-1 (or the pseudogene TRBV3-2) to TRBJ1-2, with D tentatively TRBD1 (5 bases). Between the trimmed V and J ends, which lost 5 bases and 6 bases, there was a span of 10 bases. The CDR3 extends over 12 amino acids. Germline loops: CDR1 LGHDT, CDR2 YNNKEL (reference sequence). CDR3 in DNA: TGTGCCAGCAGCGGCAGGGAACATGGCTACACCTTC. Residues: CASSGREHGYTF.

V is TRBV5-1 and J is TRBJ2-1, with 8 bases lining up with TRBD1. The CDR3 is made up of 14 amino acids. Losses at the gene ends were 2 bases for V and 9 bases for J; bases not matched to a gene: 7. CDR1 SGHRS and CDR2 YFSETQ come from the germline V gene. CDR3 DNA sequence: TGCGCCAGCAGCTTTGGACAGGGCGAAGGTGAGCAGTTCTTC. Amino acids: CASSFGQGEGEQFF.